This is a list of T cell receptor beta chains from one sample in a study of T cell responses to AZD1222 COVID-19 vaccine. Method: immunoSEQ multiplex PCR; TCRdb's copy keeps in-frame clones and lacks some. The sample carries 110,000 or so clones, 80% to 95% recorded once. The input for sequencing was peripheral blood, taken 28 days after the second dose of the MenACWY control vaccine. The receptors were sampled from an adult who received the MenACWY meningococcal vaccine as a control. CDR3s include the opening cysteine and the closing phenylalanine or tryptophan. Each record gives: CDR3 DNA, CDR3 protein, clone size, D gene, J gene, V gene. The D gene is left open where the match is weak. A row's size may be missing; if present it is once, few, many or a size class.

CDR3nt: TGTGCCAGCAGCCAAGGGCCTCACCATCAAGAGACCCAGTACTTC; CDR3aa: CASSQGPHHQETQYF; abundance: NA; d_gene: NA; j_gene: TRBJ2-5; v_gene: TRBV14
CDR3nt: TGCGCCAGCAGCCAAGTTACTAGTCCCGGGGAGCTGTTTTTT; CDR3aa: CASSQVTSPGELFF; abundance: NA; d_gene: NA; j_gene: TRBJ2-2; v_gene: TRBV4-1
CDR3nt: TGTGCCAGCAGTTTAGTCGGGGCTCGCAATCAGCCCCAGCATTTT; CDR3aa: CASSLVGARNQPQHF; abundance: NA; d_gene: NA; j_gene: TRBJ1-5; v_gene: TRBV27
CDR3nt: TGTGCCAGCAGCTTAGGGGAGGGGGCTGGCACAGATACGCAGTATTTT; CDR3aa: CASSLGEGAGTDTQYF; abundance: NA; d_gene: NA; j_gene: TRBJ2-3; v_gene: TRBV7-9
CDR3nt: TGTGCCAGCAGTTTACACGGGGGAAATAACTACGAGCAGTACTTC; CDR3aa: CASSLHGGNNYEQYF; abundance: NA; d_gene: NA; j_gene: TRBJ2-7; v_gene: TRBV28
CDR3nt: TGTGCCAGCTCAGCCTCCGGGACAGAAGGTTATCAGCCCCAGCATTTT; CDR3aa: CASSASGTEGYQPQHF; abundance: NA; d_gene: TRBD1; j_gene: TRBJ1-5; v_gene: TRBV18
CDR3nt: TGCGCCAGCAGCTCGGGGGTCTCATCTAACTATGGCTACACCTTC; CDR3aa: CASSSGVSSNYGYTF; abundance: NA; d_gene: NA; j_gene: TRBJ1-2; v_gene: TRBV5-1
CDR3nt: TGTGCCAGCAGTCCGGGACTAAGCGGCCCCTCAGGAACGCCAAGGGGGCAGTTCTTC; CDR3aa: CASSPGLSGPSGTPRGQFF; abundance: NA; d_gene: TRBD2; j_gene: TRBJ2-1; v_gene: TRBV28
CDR3nt: TGTGCCAGCCGACAGGGAGGGAATGAGCAGTTCTTC; CDR3aa: CASRQGGNEQFF; abundance: NA; d_gene: NA; j_gene: TRBJ2-1; v_gene: TRBV19
CDR3nt: TGTGCCAGCAGCCAGGGGGAGACCCAGTACTTC; CDR3aa: CASSQGETQYF; abundance: few; d_gene: NA; j_gene: TRBJ2-5; v_gene: TRBV3-1/TRBV3-2
CDR3nt: TGTGCCAGCAGCTTAGGAGGGACCGTTAAGGGTTCACCCCTCCACTTT; CDR3aa: CASSLGGTVKGSPLHF; abundance: NA; d_gene: NA; j_gene: TRBJ1-6; v_gene: TRBV11-2
CDR3nt: TGTGCCAGCAGTTTTGAGGGGCCCTATAATTCACCCCTCCACTTT; CDR3aa: CASSFEGPYNSPLHF; abundance: NA; d_gene: NA; j_gene: TRBJ1-6; v_gene: TRBV27
CDR3nt: TGTGCCAGCAGTTACTACGGGACAGGGGAAACTGAAGCTTTCTTT; CDR3aa: CASSYYGTGETEAFF; abundance: NA; d_gene: TRBD1; j_gene: TRBJ1-1; v_gene: TRBV6-5
CDR3nt: TGTGCCAGCAGTTACTCGCTGGGTAGCGGAACTGAAGCTTTCTTT; CDR3aa: CASSYSLGSGTEAFF; abundance: NA; d_gene: NA; j_gene: TRBJ1-1; v_gene: TRBV6-6
CDR3nt: TGCGCCAGCAATGAGACCCTTGAAAGGTTTGCAGATACGCAGTATTTT; CDR3aa: CASNETLERFADTQYF; abundance: NA; d_gene: NA; j_gene: TRBJ2-3; v_gene: TRBV10-1
CDR3nt: TGTGCCAGCAGCTCACCGCGGGAGAACCCTAGCACAGATACGCAGTATTTT; CDR3aa: CASSSPRENPSTDTQYF; abundance: NA; d_gene: TRBD2; j_gene: TRBJ2-3; v_gene: TRBV7-6
CDR3nt: TGTGCCAGTAGTGTTCGGACCGGGTGGGACTACACCTTC; CDR3aa: CASSVRTGWDYTF; abundance: once; d_gene: NA; j_gene: TRBJ1-2; v_gene: TRBV19
CDR3nt: TGTGCCAGCAGCTCATATGCTAGCACAGATACGCAGTATTTT; CDR3aa: CASSSYASTDTQYF; abundance: NA; d_gene: NA; j_gene: TRBJ2-3; v_gene: TRBV5-5
CDR3nt: TGTGCCAGCACCCAAAGGCAGGCAGGGAACACTGAAGCTTTCTTT; CDR3aa: CASTQRQAGNTEAFF; abundance: NA; d_gene: NA; j_gene: TRBJ1-1; v_gene: TRBV6-5
CDR3nt: TGCGCCAGCAGGTTAGGGGCCGGGGAGCTGTTTTTT; CDR3aa: CASRLGAGELFF; abundance: NA; d_gene: NA; j_gene: TRBJ2-2; v_gene: TRBV5-1
CDR3nt: TGTGCAAGTACCCGAGGGTGGCGGGCCAACCAAGAGACCCAGTACTTC; CDR3aa: CASTRGWRANQETQYF; abundance: NA; d_gene: NA; j_gene: TRBJ2-5; v_gene: TRBV12-2
CDR3nt: TGTGCCAGCAGTTTAGTACCCAGGGTCCTCGTCAATCAGCCCCAGCATTTT; CDR3aa: CASSLVPRVLVNQPQHF; abundance: NA; d_gene: NA; j_gene: TRBJ1-5; v_gene: TRBV28
CDR3nt: TGTGCCAGTAGCCACCCGGTTACCTACAATGAGCAGTTCTTC; CDR3aa: CASSHPVTYNEQFF; abundance: NA; d_gene: NA; j_gene: TRBJ2-1; v_gene: TRBV19
CDR3nt: TGTGCCAGCAGCTTATACCCAGCGAGGAATGAGCAGTTCTTC; CDR3aa: CASSLYPARNEQFF; abundance: NA; d_gene: NA; j_gene: TRBJ2-1; v_gene: TRBV7-9
CDR3nt: TGTGCCAGCAGTTTATTTACGGCAGGGCAAGAGACCCAGTACTTC; CDR3aa: CASSLFTAGQETQYF; abundance: NA; d_gene: NA; j_gene: TRBJ2-5; v_gene: TRBV28
CDR3nt: TGTGCCAGCAGCGGACAAACGTGGGACAGGGGGCGCACCGGGGAGCTGTTTTTT; CDR3aa: CASSGQTWDRGRTGELFF; abundance: NA; d_gene: TRBD1; j_gene: TRBJ2-2; v_gene: TRBV9
CDR3nt: TGTGCCACCCTGGGTGGGGGGTCAATACCCGGGGAGCTGTTTTTT; CDR3aa: CATLGGGSIPGELFF; abundance: NA; d_gene: NA; j_gene: TRBJ2-2; v_gene: TRBV27
CDR3nt: TGTGCCAGCAGTTTGGGAAACACTGAAGCTTTCTTT; CDR3aa: CASSLGNTEAFF; abundance: few; d_gene: NA; j_gene: TRBJ1-1; v_gene: TRBV28
CDR3nt: TGTGCCAGCAGCTCCCAAATCACCGGGGAGCTGTTTTTT; CDR3aa: CASSSQITGELFF; abundance: NA; d_gene: NA; j_gene: TRBJ2-2; v_gene: TRBV7-2
CDR3nt: TGCGCCAGCAGCCCCCAGACAGGCGATAACACTGAAGCTTTCTTT; CDR3aa: CASSPQTGDNTEAFF; abundance: NA; d_gene: NA; j_gene: TRBJ1-1; v_gene: TRBV5-1
CDR3nt: TGTGCCAGCTGCTGGGACAGGGGTAGTTCCTCTGGAAACACCATATATTTT; CDR3aa: CASCWDRGSSSGNTIYF; abundance: NA; d_gene: TRBD1; j_gene: TRBJ1-3; v_gene: TRBV2
CDR3nt: TGTGCCAGCAGTTGGACAGGGGTATTCACCGGGGAGCTGTTTTTT; CDR3aa: CASSWTGVFTGELFF; abundance: NA; d_gene: TRBD1; j_gene: TRBJ2-2; v_gene: TRBV6-5
CDR3nt: TGTGCCAGCAGCTTCGCCGCAGGGTCCTCTGGAAACACCATATATTTT; CDR3aa: CASSFAAGSSGNTIYF; abundance: NA; d_gene: NA; j_gene: TRBJ1-3; v_gene: TRBV7-8
CDR3nt: TGTGCCAGCAGCTTTGGGGGGGTTAGCAATCAGCCCCAGCATTTT; CDR3aa: CASSFGGVSNQPQHF; abundance: NA; d_gene: NA; j_gene: TRBJ1-5; v_gene: TRBV5-5
CDR3nt: TGCGCCAGCAGCTTGAACCGGGACAGGGAAGATGAGCAGTTCTTC; CDR3aa: CASSLNRDREDEQFF; abundance: once; d_gene: TRBD1; j_gene: TRBJ2-1; v_gene: TRBV5-1
CDR3nt: TGTGCCATCAGTGAGTGGGACAGGACAAACACTGAAGCTTTCTTT; CDR3aa: CAISEWDRTNTEAFF; abundance: NA; d_gene: TRBD1; j_gene: TRBJ1-1; v_gene: TRBV10-3
CDR3nt: TGTGCCAGCAGCCCAATGGACAGGCTCATGAACACTGAAGCTTTCTTT; CDR3aa: CASSPMDRLMNTEAFF; abundance: NA; d_gene: TRBD1; j_gene: TRBJ1-1; v_gene: TRBV14
CDR3nt: TGTGCCAGCAGTCTGCTGGGACAGGATAACACCGGGGAGCTGTTTTTT; CDR3aa: CASSLLGQDNTGELFF; abundance: NA; d_gene: TRBD1; j_gene: TRBJ2-2; v_gene: TRBV5-6
CDR3nt: TGTGCCAGCTCAGAAATGACAGAGTATGGCTACACCTTC; CDR3aa: CASSEMTEYGYTF; abundance: NA; d_gene: NA; j_gene: TRBJ1-2; v_gene: TRBV18
CDR3nt: TGCAGTGTGGCGCGAAACATTCAGTACTTC; CDR3aa: CSVARNIQYF; abundance: once; d_gene: NA; j_gene: TRBJ2-4; v_gene: TRBV20-1
CDR3nt: TGTGCCAGCAGTTTAATACGCGGTTACGAGCAGTACTTC; CDR3aa: CASSLIRGYEQYF; abundance: NA; d_gene: NA; j_gene: TRBJ2-7; v_gene: TRBV27
CDR3nt: TGTGCCAGCAGCCAAGATGGGGCGGGAGAGGGGTTTGGTTCCTACGAGCAGTACTTC; CDR3aa: CASSQDGAGEGFGSYEQYF; abundance: NA; d_gene: TRBD2; j_gene: TRBJ2-7; v_gene: TRBV4-2
CDR3nt: TGTGCCAGCAGTTTCCCGCATTATAGCACAGATACGCAGTATTTT; CDR3aa: CASSFPHYSTDTQYF; abundance: NA; d_gene: NA; j_gene: TRBJ2-3; v_gene: TRBV28
CDR3nt: TGTGCCACCAGTGATTCCGTAGCGGGCAGCTCCTACAATGAGCAGTTCTTC; CDR3aa: CATSDSVAGSSYNEQFF; abundance: NA; d_gene: TRBD2; j_gene: TRBJ2-1; v_gene: TRBV24-1
CDR3nt: TGTGCCACCAGCAGAGATCCCCCTCAGACAGGGGGCAATCAGCCCCAGCATTTT; CDR3aa: CATSRDPPQTGGNQPQHF; abundance: NA; d_gene: TRBD1; j_gene: TRBJ1-5; v_gene: TRBV15
CDR3nt: TGTGCCAGCAGCCCCTGGACAGGGGGCCTCACTGAAGCTTTCTTT; CDR3aa: CASSPWTGGLTEAFF; abundance: NA; d_gene: TRBD1; j_gene: TRBJ1-1; v_gene: TRBV7-9
CDR3nt: TGTGCCAGCAGTTTATCTTGGGGGGGAAATGAAAAACTGTTTTTT; CDR3aa: CASSLSWGGNEKLFF; abundance: once; d_gene: NA; j_gene: TRBJ1-4; v_gene: TRBV28
CDR3nt: TGTGCCAGCAGCTCCGCCGGGTGGGGCTCTGGAAACACCATATATTTT; CDR3aa: CASSSAGWGSGNTIYF; abundance: NA; d_gene: NA; j_gene: TRBJ1-3; v_gene: TRBV7-6
CDR3nt: TGTGCCAGCAGCCAACGGGGCTACAATGAGCAGTTCTTC; CDR3aa: CASSQRGYNEQFF; abundance: NA; d_gene: NA; j_gene: TRBJ2-1; v_gene: TRBV7-3
CDR3nt: TGTGCCAGCAGCTTTACGACTAGCGGGGGCCAGGGTGAGCAGTTCTTC; CDR3aa: CASSFTTSGGQGEQFF; abundance: NA; d_gene: TRBD2; j_gene: TRBJ2-1; v_gene: TRBV7-2
CDR3nt: TGTGCCAGCAGCTTATGGGGCATAAGCAATCAGCCCCAGCATTTT; CDR3aa: CASSLWGISNQPQHF; abundance: NA; d_gene: NA; j_gene: TRBJ1-5; v_gene: TRBV7-2
CDR3nt: TGCGCCAGCAGCGTACTAGCGGGGAGGGCAGATACGCAGTATTTT; CDR3aa: CASSVLAGRADTQYF; abundance: NA; d_gene: TRBD2; j_gene: TRBJ2-3; v_gene: TRBV5-1
CDR3nt: TGCGCCAGTGCAGTAGCGGCGGGTATAGATACGCAGTATTTT; CDR3aa: CASAVAAGIDTQYF; abundance: NA; d_gene: NA; j_gene: TRBJ2-3; v_gene: TRBV4-1
CDR3nt: TGTGCCAGCAGAAACCCCCCCGGACAGGGAAACACTGAAGCTTTCTTT; CDR3aa: CASRNPPGQGNTEAFF; abundance: NA; d_gene: TRBD1; j_gene: TRBJ1-1; v_gene: TRBV2
CDR3nt: TGTGCCAGCAGCTTACGGGTCGGCTATGGCTACACCTTC; CDR3aa: CASSLRVGYGYTF; abundance: NA; d_gene: NA; j_gene: TRBJ1-2; v_gene: TRBV7-9